The present T cell receptor (beta chain) was sequenced within a study of T-cell memory formation after mild COVID-19. The wider study: TCR clustering was largely donor specific.

TCRdb called the 5' RACE reads again in MiXCR, with one record for every CDR3 protein. The data show about 430,000 distinct CDR3 sequences, around 17% seen once. Trimming pared 2 bases from V and 3 bases from J, leaving 10 bases between. Germline values: CDR1 SGHTA, CDR2 FQGNSA. The CDR3 is 14 amino acids. This receptor was obtained from a man aged 18 to 29 who had mild COVID-19 (a few samples of this study predate the infection). Cell type and time point are not known. The V gene is TRBV7-2, the J gene TRBJ1-1; D call uncertain. Sequenced input: PBMCs or a T cell subset sorted from them (not recorded which). The CDR3 region has the DNA TGTGCCAGCAGCTTAAGCCTCCGGGACACTGAAGCTTTCTTT. Amino acid sequence: CASSLSLRDTEAFF.